This T cell receptor (beta chain) came from a study of T cell repertoires in cytomegalovirus infection. This clonotype was recorded many times. With V trimmed by 6 bases and J by 3 bases, 4 bases remained unmatched. The CDR3 runs to 13 residues. Germline CDR1 and CDR2: DFQATT and SNEGSKA (reference sequence). TCRdb itself ran the reads through MiXCR, one entry per CDR3 protein. The sample lists some 600,000 distinct CDR3 sequences; 24% were seen once. Sample: CD8+ T cells from PBMCs. The chain has TRBV20-1 and TRBJ1-1; 10 bases fit TRBD1. The clonotype was recovered from a human donor in good health (CMV status not recorded). Some clones in this sample may be carry-over from other donors' samples. The CDR3 bases are TGCAGTGCCCGGGACAGGGGTTACACTGAAGCTTTCTTT. Translation: CSARDRGYTEAFF.